This is a list of T cell receptor beta chains from one sample in a study of blood T cell repertoires in COVID-19. Clones were read by immunoSEQ multiplex PCR, and TCRdb kept only the in-frame ones, dropping some. The sample holds 160,000 or so clones; roughly nine tenths are singletons and the top ten take roughly 3.1%. The specimen sequenced was peripheral blood. The receptors were sampled from a man aged 60 to 69 with acute or convalescent COVID-19. CDR3s include the opening cysteine and the closing phenylalanine or tryptophan. The order of the fields is CDR3 DNA, CDR3 protein, D gene, V gene, clone size, J gene. A D gene is named only where the DNA matches it firmly. Clone sizes are given selectively: once, few, many, or a class where the clone is expanded.

TGTGCCAGCAGTATCCGGGAGACAACTAATGAAAAACTGTTTTTT CASSIRETTNEKLFF NA TRBV2 NA TRBJ1-4
TGTGCCAGCAGCCGACTCCCAGGGGGAACCTACAATGAGCAGTTCTTC CASSRLPGGTYNEQFF TRBD1 TRBV7-8 NA TRBJ2-1
TGTGCCAGCAGCCGCTCCGGGACTAGCGGGGGGCCGAACACCGGGGAGCTGTTTTTT CASSRSGTSGGPNTGELFF TRBD2 TRBV4-2 NA TRBJ2-2
TGCGCCAGCAGCTTGTATCGGGGCGGGACAGGCTATGGCTACACCTTC CASSLYRGGTGYGYTF TRBD1 TRBV5-1 NA TRBJ1-2
TGCGCCAGCAGCTTATCAGGGGTTCTGAACACTGAAGCTTTCTTT CASSLSGVLNTEAFF NA TRBV5-1 NA TRBJ1-1
TGTGCCAGCAGCCGAGGTAGCGGGGGGGCCGGCACAGATACGCAGTATTTT CASSRGSGGAGTDTQYF TRBD2 TRBV4-2 NA TRBJ2-3
TGTGCCAGCAGTGCCCAGGGGGCCTTGAACACTGAAGCTTTCTTT CASSAQGALNTEAFF TRBD1 TRBV9 NA TRBJ1-1
TGTGCCACCCGATTAAAACAGTACACCGGGGAGCTGTTTTTT CATRLKQYTGELFF NA TRBV6-5 NA TRBJ2-2
TGCGCCAGCAGCCTAAACAGAAATCAGCCCCAGCATTTT CASSLNRNQPQHF NA TRBV5-1 NA TRBJ1-5
TGTGCCAGCAGCTTGGAACAGGGGGGTGTGGCTGAAGCTTTCTTT CASSLEQGGVAEAFF TRBD1 TRBV5-8 NA TRBJ1-1
TGTGCCAGCAGTACTAGGACCGGGGGCTACACCTTC CASSTRTGGYTF NA TRBV27 NA TRBJ1-2
TGTGCCTGGAGTCCTCGGGGAGTCACAGTTTATCAGGCCCAGCATTTT CAWSPRGVTVYQAQHF NA TRBV30 many TRBJ1-5
TGTGCCAGCAGCCTGTCGGGGTCCTACAATGAGCAGTTCTTC CASSLSGSYNEQFF NA TRBV5-6 NA TRBJ2-1
TGTGCCAGCAGCCTGGGGGGGGACAGGTTAAACTATGGCTACACCTTC CASSLGGDRLNYGYTF TRBD1 TRBV3-1/TRBV3-2 NA TRBJ1-2
TGTGCCAGCAGCTTATATCTGGGGGCGCCCGGAAACACCATATATTTT CASSLYLGAPGNTIYF NA TRBV5-6 NA TRBJ1-3
TGTGCCAGCAAGCCGGACAGGGGCACTGAAGCTTTCTTT CASKPDRGTEAFF TRBD1 TRBV2 NA TRBJ1-1
TGTGCCAGCAGCCCCGAAGGGGGACAACACTCTGGAAACACCATATATTTT CASSPEGGQHSGNTIYF NA TRBV4-2 NA TRBJ1-3
TGTGCCAGCAGCCCCCGGGTGGCGGGTGGCACTGAAGCTTTCTTT CASSPRVAGGTEAFF NA TRBV9 NA TRBJ1-1
TGCGCCAGCGATTCATCGGGACAGGGAAACTATGGCTACACCTTC CASDSSGQGNYGYTF TRBD1 TRBV4-1 NA TRBJ1-2
TGTGCCAGCAGTCGAACATCCCTCTTTGGCTACACCTTC CASSRTSLFGYTF NA TRBV6-2/TRBV6-3 NA TRBJ1-2
TGTGCCAGCGGGGCGCCGACTAGCGACACCGGGGAGCTGTTTTTT CASGAPTSDTGELFF TRBD2 TRBV5-6 NA TRBJ2-2
TGTGCCAGCAGCTCAGGGTGGAGTGGGGGACTAGTTTTTAATGAGCAGTTCTTC CASSSGWSGGLVFNEQFF TRBD2 TRBV5-6 NA TRBJ2-1
TGTGCCAGCAACCTCTGGGGACTAGGCACCGGGGAGCTGTTTTTT CASNLWGLGTGELFF TRBD2 TRBV7-2 NA TRBJ2-2
TGCGCCAGCAGCCATTCGACAGGCCGTAGCTCTGGGGCCAACGTCCTGACTTTC CASSHSTGRSSGANVLTF NA TRBV4-1 NA TRBJ2-6
TGTGCCAGCAGTTACGCAGGCTACGAGCAGTACTTC CASSYAGYEQYF NA TRBV6-6 NA TRBJ2-7
TGTGCCAGCAGCGACGGGACTAGCGGGGGCCAAGAGACCCAGTACTTC CASSDGTSGGQETQYF TRBD2 TRBV9 NA TRBJ2-5
TGTGCCAGCAGCTTACAGGGTTTGAACAATGAGCAGTTCTTC CASSLQGLNNEQFF NA TRBV9 NA TRBJ2-1
TGTGCCAGCAGCAAAATGACAGGACTTAATGAAAAACTGTTTTTT CASSKMTGLNEKLFF NA TRBV7-8 NA TRBJ1-4
TGTGCCAGCAAATTAACTGAGGGATTACGTGGCTACACCTTC CASKLTEGLRGYTF NA TRBV27 NA TRBJ1-2
TGTGCCAGCAGTTACTCTTTCAGGGAGGCCTCCAATGAGCAGTTCTTC CASSYSFREASNEQFF NA TRBV6-7 NA TRBJ2-1
TGCGCCAGCAGCTTGGTCGGCAGGGATGATTCACCCCTCCACTTT CASSLVGRDDSPLHF NA TRBV5-1 NA TRBJ1-6
TGTGCCAGCAGTGAAGCGCTTCGAGGAAGACTAACCGGGGAGCTGTTTTTT CASSEALRGRLTGELFF NA TRBV2 once TRBJ2-2
TGTGCCAGCTCTTCAGGGTACGGACAGCCCCAGCATTTT CASSSGYGQPQHF NA TRBV18 once TRBJ1-5
TGTGCCACCAGTACCGGACTAGCGGGGGGGAGAAATACGCAGTATTTT CATSTGLAGGRNTQYF TRBD2 TRBV15 NA TRBJ2-3
TGTGCCAGCAGCTTGGGTGGACTAGCGGGGGGGCAAGATACGCAGTATTTT CASSLGGLAGGQDTQYF TRBD2 TRBV5-5 NA TRBJ2-3
TGTGCCAGCATTCAGGGGCTACGCGGCTACACCTTC CASIQGLRGYTF NA TRBV6-6 NA TRBJ1-2
TGTGCCAGCAGCTACAGGGAAAGGGCTTACGAGCAGTACTTC CASSYRERAYEQYF NA TRBV9 NA TRBJ2-7
TGTGCCAGCAGCTTAACGGGCGGGCAGGGGAACGAGCAGTACTTC CASSLTGGQGNEQYF NA TRBV7-8 once TRBJ2-7
TGTGCCAGCAGTTACTCGATACAGGACCAATACGGCACCATATATTTT CASSYSIQDQYGTIYF NA TRBV6-2/TRBV6-3 NA TRBJ1-3
TGTGCCAAGGAGGCCCGCGGGGAATACAATGAGCAGTTCTTC CAKEARGEYNEQFF NA TRBV30 NA TRBJ2-1
TGTGCCAGCAGCCAGGGGTCAGGGGCCTATGGCTACACCTTC CASSQGSGAYGYTF NA TRBV11-1 few TRBJ1-2
TGCGCCAGCAGCCCGGCCGCAGGGCGAGGAAAATACTATGGCTACACCTTC CASSPAAGRGKYYGYTF NA TRBV5-1 NA TRBJ1-2